This T cell receptor beta chain stems from a study of T cells after yellow fever vaccination. Study-level findings and limits: By day 5 rather than day 15, the secondary response had peaked, though it was weaker. Just a small share of clonotypes turned up in the CD4 compartment as well as the CD8 compartment.

After removal of 0 bases from V and 8 bases from J, the junction contained 9 bases not matched to a gene. This CDR3 is built from 16 residues. The germline gives CDR1 SGHRS, CDR2 YFSETQ. MiXCR, applied by TCRdb to the 5' RACE reads, yields one record per CDR3 protein. The sample has fewer than 350,000 distinct CDR3 sequences, roughly 9.4% seen once. This clonotype has more than one count but fewer than ten. The antigen is undetermined. The sample was PBMCs, taken on the day of the first yellow fever vaccination. The chain links TRBV5-1 to TRBJ2-1, with 9 positions matching TRBD1. The source is a man aged 18 to 30 who received the YFV17D yellow fever vaccine. CDR3 sequence (DNA): TGCGCCAGCAGCTTGGAGGCGGGACAGGGAGGGGATGAGCAGTTCTTC. It encodes CASSLEAGQGGDEQFF.